The clone carrying this T cell receptor (beta chain) was observed many times. Each cDNA got a UMI-containing oligo ligated at its 3' end. An equimolar mix of RC1.1 and RC1.2 primed the beta chain across TRBC1 and TRBC2. TCRdb fed the UMI-ligation and nested PCR reads into MiXCR, producing one record per CDR3 protein. The sample carries approximately 57,000 distinct CDR3 sequences, 12% recorded once. The CDR3 runs to 13 residues. The V end was cut by 8 bases, the J end by 10 bases, with 19 bases between. Germline CDR1 MNHEY, CDR2 SMNVEV (reference sequence). The data stem from a study of quantifying T cell responses using KT2 cells. In the study overall: TCR alpha and beta constant-region primers primed reverse transcription of RNA.

The source is a human donor. Sequencing was performed on PBMCs spiked with cells of the T cell clone KT2. The rearrangement uses TRBV27 and TRBJ2-3; D remains unclear. Written as DNA, the CDR3 is TGTGCCAGCCAATCCCCTTTTGGGTATGCGCAGTATTTT. The encoded protein is CASQSPFGYAQYF.